This T cell receptor beta chain derives from a study of blood T cells in healthy people across ages. This clonotype was observed a handful of times. CDR1 SEHNR and CDR2 FQNEAQ come from the germline V gene (reference sequence). The V gene lost 2 bases and the J gene lost 8 bases, with 9 bases spanning the gap. The CDR3 is 12 residues long. It was with a sample-barcoded 5' primer and a J-beta primer mix that a second PCR of about 6 to 12 cycles was run. TCRdb reanalysed the 5' RACE reads using MiXCR and keeps one entry per CDR3 protein. The profile shows over 950,000 distinct CDR3 sequences, about 53% of them singletons.

The clonotype comes from an older woman in good health. The sample consisted of blood. The J gene is TRBJ1-2, the V gene TRBV7-9; D uncertain. The CDR3: CASSLRELGYTF. The CDR3 nucleotides read TGTGCCAGCAGCTTAAGGGAGTTGGGCTACACCTTC.